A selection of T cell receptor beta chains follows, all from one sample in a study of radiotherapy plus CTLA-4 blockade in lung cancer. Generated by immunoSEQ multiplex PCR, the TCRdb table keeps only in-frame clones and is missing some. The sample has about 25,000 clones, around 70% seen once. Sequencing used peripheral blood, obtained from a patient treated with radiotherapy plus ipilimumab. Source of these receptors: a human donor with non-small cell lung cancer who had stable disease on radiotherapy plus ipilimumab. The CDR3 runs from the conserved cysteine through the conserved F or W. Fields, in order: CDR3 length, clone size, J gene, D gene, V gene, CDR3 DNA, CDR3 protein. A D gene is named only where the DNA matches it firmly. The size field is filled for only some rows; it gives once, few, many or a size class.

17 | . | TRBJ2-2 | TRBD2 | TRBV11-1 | TGTGCCAGCAGCTTCGAGTCTCTAGCGGGAGTTTCCGGGGAGCTGTTTTTT | CASSFESLAGVSGELFF
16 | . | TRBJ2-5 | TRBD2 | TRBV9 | TGTGCCAGCAGCCCAAGACTAGCGGGAGATGGTGAGACCCAGTACTTC | CASSPRLAGDGETQYF
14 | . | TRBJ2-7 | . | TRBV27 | TGTGCCAGCAGTTTATCATTTACTTCCTACGAGCAGTACTTC | CASSLSFTSYEQYF
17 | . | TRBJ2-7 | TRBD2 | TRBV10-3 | TGTGCCATCAGTGAGTCCATTCTGAGCGGGAGGGCGGGCGAGCAGTACTTC | CAISESILSGRAGEQYF
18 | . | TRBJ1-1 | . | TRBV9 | TGTGCCAGCAGCGGGAGGGGTCTGGGGGTGCGGGCGGCCACTGAAGCTTTCTTT | CASSGRGLGVRAATEAFF
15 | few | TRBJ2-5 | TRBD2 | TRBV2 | TGTGCCAGCACCGGACGGACTAGCGGGAGTGAGACCCAGTACTTC | CASTGRTSGSETQYF
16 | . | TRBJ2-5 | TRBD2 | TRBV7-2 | TGTGCCAGCAGCCCACAATCAGCGGGAAACGGGGAGACCCAGTACTTC | CASSPQSAGNGETQYF
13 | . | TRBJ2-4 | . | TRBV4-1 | TGCGCCAGCAGCCGGGAGGCCAAAAACATTCAGTACTTC | CASSREAKNIQYF
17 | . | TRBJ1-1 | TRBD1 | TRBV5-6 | TGTGCCAGCAGCCCCCGCGGGGACAGGATTATGAACACTGAAGCTTTCTTT | CASSPRGDRIMNTEAFF
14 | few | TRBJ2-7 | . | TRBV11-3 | TGTGCCAGCAGCCTAAGGCAGAGCTCCTACGAGCAGTACTTC | CASSLRQSSYEQYF
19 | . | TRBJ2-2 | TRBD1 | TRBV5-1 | TGCGCCAGCAGCTTGGCGGTAGGCAGGGGGCGGCCGAACACCGGGGAGCTGTTTTTT | CASSLAVGRGRPNTGELFF
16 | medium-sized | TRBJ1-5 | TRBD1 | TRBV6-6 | TGTGCCAGCAGCGACGGACAGGGGTCTAGCAATCAGCCCCAGCATTTT | CASSDGQGSSNQPQHF
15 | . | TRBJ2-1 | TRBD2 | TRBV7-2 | TGTGCCAGCAGCCCAGCGGGAGTAGCCTACAATGAGCAGTTCTTC | CASSPAGVAYNEQFF
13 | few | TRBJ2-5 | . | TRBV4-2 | TGTGCCAGCAGCCGGCTAGCAGAAGAGACCCAGTACTTC | CASSRLAEETQYF
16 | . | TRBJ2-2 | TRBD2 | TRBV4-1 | TGCGCCAGCAGCCGAACTAGCGGGAGTACCACCGGGGAGCTGTTTTTT | CASSRTSGSTTGELFF
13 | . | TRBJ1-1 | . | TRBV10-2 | TGCGCCAGCTTAACCGGAGCGAACACTGAAGCTTTCTTT | CASLTGANTEAFF
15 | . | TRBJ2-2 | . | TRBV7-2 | TGTGCCAGCAGCTTATCTGCGGCCCGCACCGGGGAGCTGTTTTTT | CASSLSAARTGELFF
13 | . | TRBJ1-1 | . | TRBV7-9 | TGTGCCAGCAGCTTAGCACAGAACACTGAAGCTTTCTTT | CASSLAQNTEAFF
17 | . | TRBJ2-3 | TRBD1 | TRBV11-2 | TGTGCCAGCAGGAGGGTACAGGGGAAAACTTACACAGATACGCAGTATTTT | CASRRVQGKTYTDTQYF
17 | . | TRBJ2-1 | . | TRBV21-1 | TGTGCCAGCAGCAAAGCCACGGACAGCGGGGGCCACAATGAGCAGTTCTTC | CASSKATDSGGHNEQFF
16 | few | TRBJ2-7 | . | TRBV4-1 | TGCGCCAGCAGCCAAGGTCTTTTAGGGGGAAAATACGAGCAGTACTTC | CASSQGLLGGKYEQYF
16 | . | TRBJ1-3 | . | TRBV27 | TGTGCCAGCAAGCCCCTTTCGTACAACTCTGGAAACACCATATATTTT | CASKPLSYNSGNTIYF
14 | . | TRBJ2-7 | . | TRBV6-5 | TGTGCCACCCGCACGGGACGGACCTCCTACGAGCAGTACTTC | CATRTGRTSYEQYF
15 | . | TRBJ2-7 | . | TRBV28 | TGTGCCAGCAGTTTAAGGACGGGGCTGAGGTGGGAGCAGTACTTC | CASSLRTGLRWEQYF
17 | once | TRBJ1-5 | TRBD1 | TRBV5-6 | TGTGCCAGCAGCTTGGGGTTTGGACAGGGGAATGATCAGCCCCAGCATTTT | CASSLGFGQGNDQPQHF
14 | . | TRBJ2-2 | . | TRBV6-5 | TGTGCCAGCAGTTACGGAGGAGGTACCGGGGAGCTGTTTTTT | CASSYGGGTGELFF
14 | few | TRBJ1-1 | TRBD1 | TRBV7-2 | TGTGCCAGCAGCCTGGACAGGTGGAACACTGAAGCTTTCTTT | CASSLDRWNTEAFF
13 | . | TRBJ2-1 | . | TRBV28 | TGTGCCAGCAGTACCCCACAGGATAATGAGCAGTTCTTC | CASSTPQDNEQFF
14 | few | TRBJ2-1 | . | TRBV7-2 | TGTGCCAGCAGCCCTACAGGTCGGTGGAATGAGCAGTTCTTC | CASSPTGRWNEQFF
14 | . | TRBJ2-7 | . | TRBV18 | TGTGCCAGCTCAGCCGGGACGGGGACCTACGAGCAGTACTTC | CASSAGTGTYEQYF
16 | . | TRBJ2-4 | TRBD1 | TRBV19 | TGTGCCAGTACTAGTATGGGACAGGGGGCGCGAAACATTCAGTACTTC | CASTSMGQGARNIQYF